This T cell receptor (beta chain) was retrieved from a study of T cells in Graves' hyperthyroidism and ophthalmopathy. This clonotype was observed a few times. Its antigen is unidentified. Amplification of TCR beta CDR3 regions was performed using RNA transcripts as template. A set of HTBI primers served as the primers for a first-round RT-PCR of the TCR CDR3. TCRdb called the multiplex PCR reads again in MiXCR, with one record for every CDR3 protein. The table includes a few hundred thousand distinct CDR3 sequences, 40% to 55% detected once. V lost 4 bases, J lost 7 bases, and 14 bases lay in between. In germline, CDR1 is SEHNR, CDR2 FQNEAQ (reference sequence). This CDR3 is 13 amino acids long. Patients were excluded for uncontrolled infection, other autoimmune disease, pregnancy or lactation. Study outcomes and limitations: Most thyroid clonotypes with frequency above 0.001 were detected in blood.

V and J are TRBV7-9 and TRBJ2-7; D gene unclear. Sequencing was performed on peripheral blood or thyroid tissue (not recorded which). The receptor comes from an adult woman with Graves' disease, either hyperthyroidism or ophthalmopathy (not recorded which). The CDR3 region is CASSSDLDAEQYF. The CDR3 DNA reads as TGTGCCAGCAGCTCGGATCTAGATGCTGAGCAGTACTTC. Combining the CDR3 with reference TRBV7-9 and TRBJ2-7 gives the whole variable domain DTGVSQNPRHKITKRGQNVTFRCDPISEHNRLYWYRQTLGQGPEFLTYFQNEAQLEKSRLLSDRFSAERPKGSFSTLEIQRTEQGDSAMYLCASSSDLDAEQYFGPGTRLTVT.